The entry that follows covers one T cell receptor beta chain sequence. The antigen remains unidentified. The TCR beta CDR3 regions underwent amplification using RNA transcripts as the source. The HTBI set primed first-round TCR CDR3 RT-PCR. MiXCR, run by TCRdb on the multiplex PCR reads, gives a single entry per CDR3 protein. The data hold 490,000 or so distinct CDR3 sequences, with roughly 22% observed a single time. The PBMCs were sourced from fresh peripheral blood (about 9.6 ml). This sample stems from a study of T cells in Graves' hyperthyroidism and ophthalmopathy. The wider study: Upon initial diagnosis and before any treatment, peripheral blood was collected.

Germline V gives CDR1 LGHDT, CDR2 YNNKEL (reference sequence). This CDR3 has 11 residues. The ends were cut back, 2 bases at V and 10 bases at J, with 8 bases in the middle. Study-wide results and limits: Ophthalmopathy was predicted by the model a median of approximately 6.6 months ahead of onset. Blood also showed most of the thyroid clonotypes that were expanded above 0.001.

V and J are TRBV3-1 and TRBJ2-5, with D unclear. This clonotype originated in a woman between 65 and 79 years old with Graves' ophthalmopathy. The specimen was blood. CDR3 sequence: CASSQIGIQYF. CDR3 sequence (DNA): TGTGCCAGCAGCCAAATAGGGATCCAGTACTTC.